A single sample is the source of the 12 T cell receptor beta chains below, sequenced in a study of T cell responses to AZD1222 COVID-19 vaccine. Generated by immunoSEQ multiplex PCR, the TCRdb table keeps only in-frame clones and is missing some. The sample consists of over 120,000 clones, around nine tenths of them appearing once. This sample comprised peripheral blood, obtained on day 0 of AZD1222 vaccination. These receptors originate from an adult in good health.

This chain uses TRBV7-9 with TRBJ2-1, with D perhaps matching TRBD2 (5 bases). CDR3 length: 16 amino acids. From germline, CDR1 is SEHNR and CDR2 FQNEAQ (reference sequence). The V end lost 4 bases, the J end lost 8 bases, and 21 bases lay between the germline ends. Here the CDR3 reads CASSSHLGRAGDEQFF. The DNA of the CDR3 is TGTGCCAGCAGCTCACATTTAGGTAGGGCGGGTGATGAGCAGTTCTTC.

Comment on this clone: Other DNA sequences of this sample code for an identical CDR3. The chain is built from TRBV12-3 or TRBV12-4 and TRBJ1-6, with D possibly being TRBD1 (5 bases). V was shortened by 3 bases and J by 7 bases, with 7 bases between the two germline ends. The CDR3 covers 13 residues. CDR3 DNA: TGTGCCAGCAGTTTGGGGGTAAATTCACCCCTCCACTTT. Its translation: CASSLGVNSPLHF.

J is TRBJ1-5 and V is TRBV5-5, with D perhaps matching TRBD1 (6 bases). CDR1 and CDR2 from the germline V gene are SGHKS and YYEKEE (reference sequence). This CDR3 spans 14 amino acids. V was shortened by 0 bases and J by 5 bases, with 9 bases between the two germline ends. CDR3: CASSLAGADQPQHF. CDR3 DNA sequence: TGTGCCAGCAGCTTGGCAGGGGCCGATCAGCCCCAGCATTTT.

Only one count was recorded for this clone. V gene TRBV3-1 (or the pseudogene TRBV3-2) combines with J gene TRBJ1-2; no clear D. Trimming stripped 6 bases from V and 3 bases from J, with 14 bases between. Germline CDR1 and CDR2: LGHDT and YNNKEL (reference sequence). The CDR3 has 14 amino acids. The CDR3, as DNA: TGTGCCAGCAGAAAAGTCGGAGAGGACTATGGCTACACCTTC. It specifies CASRKVGEDYGYTF.

The chain couples TRBV4-1 to TRBJ2-3; 10 bases are a match to TRBD2. The CDR3 length is 16 residues. The V and J ends lost 2 bases and 3 bases, in that order; junction bases with no gene match: 5. The germline V gene has CDR1 MGHRA and CDR2 YSYEKL. CDR3 in DNA: TGCGCCAGCAGCCAACCTGCTAGCGGGGGTACAGATACGCAGTATTTT. Amino acid sequence: CASSQPASGGTDTQYF.

V and J are TRBV6-5 and TRBJ2-1; TRBD1 is a possible D gene (5 bases). Trimming cost V 2 bases and J 2 bases, with 10 bases left between them. The CDR3 runs 15 residues. Germline CDR1 and CDR2: MNHEY and SVGAGI. The CDR3 DNA sequence: TGTGCCAGCAGTTACCGGGCAGGGACCTACAATGAGCAGTTCTTC. Translated, it gives CASSYRAGTYNEQFF.

For this clone: The same CDR3 arises from other DNA sequences in this sample as well. The chain combines TRBV6-5 with TRBJ1-1; 7 bases align to TRBD1. With 6 bases clipped from V and 1 base from J, the junction kept 5 bases outside the gene matches. This CDR3 has 14 amino acids. CDR1 is MNHEY, CDR2 SVGAGI, per germline. The CDR3 here is CASRTGNPNTEAFF. The CDR3 bases are TGTGCCAGCAGGACAGGGAACCCGAACACTGAAGCTTTCTTT.

The CDR3 protein is CASRTGQGVSPYEQYF. The DNA for the CDR3 is TGTGCCAGCAGAACGGGACAGGGGGTTTCTCCCTACGAGCAGTACTTC. This rearrangement joins TRBV28 to TRBJ2-7; 11 bases align to TRBD1. Germline loops: CDR1 MDHEN, CDR2 SYDVKM. With 6 bases clipped from V and 2 bases from J, the junction kept 9 bases outside the gene matches. The CDR3 has 16 amino acids.

This clone has only one observation. V gene TRBV3-1 (or the pseudogene TRBV3-2) combines with J gene TRBJ1-1; D is undetermined. CDR3 length: 13 amino acids. Germline values: CDR1 LGHDT, CDR2 YNNKEL (reference sequence). V was shortened by 1 base and J by 3 bases, with 6 bases between the two germline ends. Written as DNA, the CDR3 is TGTGCCAGCAGCCAAGGGGGAGACACTGAAGCTTTCTTT. Its translation is CASSQGGDTEAFF.

The chain has TRBV12-3 or TRBV12-4 and TRBJ2-5; D possibly matches TRBD1 or TRBD2 (5 bases each). Trimming removed 4 bases from V and 2 bases from J, with 8 bases in between. This CDR3 region has 13 residues. The CDR3 DNA follows: TGTGCCAGCAGTTGGGACCAACAAGAGACCCAGTACTTC. It yields the protein CASSWDQQETQYF.

V usage is TRBV18 and J usage is TRBJ2-2; 9 nucleotides agree with TRBD1. The CDR3 length is 15 residues. V trimming: 3 bases; J trimming: 3 bases; junction bases outside the gene matches: 2. The germline V gene has CDR1 KGHSH and CDR2 LQKENI. CDR3 coding DNA: TGTGCCAGCTCACCTTGGACAGGGGACACCGGGGAGCTGTTTTTT. As protein: CASSPWTGDTGELFF.

The chain joins TRBV5-1 to TRBJ2-7; D uncertain. Trimming stripped 0 bases from V and 7 bases from J, with 14 bases between. The CDR3 extends over 14 amino acids. Germline CDR1 reads SGHRS; CDR2 reads YFSETQ. Here the CDR3 reads CASSLEFQSVEQYF. In DNA, the CDR3 is TGCGCCAGCAGCTTGGAGTTCCAATCAGTGGAGCAGTACTTC.